What follows describes a single TCR beta chain. Its specificity is not known. Germline and junction disagree at one end, which may indicate a read error. The record originates from a study of CD8+CD57+ T cells in acquired aplastic anemia. About the research overall: Healthy donors yielded around 11 million CD4+ cell reads on average. Regarding the study as a whole: There were 25 to 35 CD8+ CDR3 sequences that occurred in both patients and controls.

CDR1 is SGHAT, CDR2 FQNNGV, per germline. This CDR3 region has 14 residues. Genomic DNA constituted the template upon which TCR beta VDJ and CDR3 profiling was performed. Via MiXCR, TCRdb re-called the reads, giving one row per CDR3 protein. In the table there are just over 400,000 distinct CDR3 sequences, around 68% of which are singletons. What was sequenced was sorted CD4+, CD8+, or CD8+CD57+ T cells (not recorded which) from PBMCs. This receptor was obtained from a human donor in good health, serving as a control. The chain uses TRBV11-2 and TRBJ1-5; 7 bases line up with TRBD1. The CDR3 reads CASRLGTGDQPQHF. The CDR3 coding sequence is TGTGCCAGCCGCTTAGGCACAGGGGATCAGCCCCAGCATTTT.